Shown below are 10 T cell receptor beta chains from a single sample sequenced in a study of regulatory T cells in long-lasting Graves disease. The time point denotes: newly diagnosed GD, antithyroid drugs for less than 3 months. The TCR library was prepared using RNA isolated from PBMCs. According to the study, TCR beta libraries were built with iRepertoire HTBI primers and CDR3-region Arm-PCR. One entry per CDR3 protein, called by TCRdb with MiXCR from the multiplex PCR reads. The sample has under 450,000 distinct CDR3 sequences; about a sixth are singletons. The sample was also reused in another study, on T cells in Graves' hyperthyroidism and ophthalmopathy.

The material sequenced was peripheral blood mononuclear cells (PBMCs), taken at new diagnosis, from a patient treated with antithyroid drugs. The origin of the receptors is a woman between 18 and 29 years old with Graves disease.

This clonotype was seen ten or more times. The chain employs TRBV30 and TRBJ1-1; 7 bases are shared with TRBD1. V lost 8 bases and J lost 4; bases outside the gene matches: 10. CDR3 length: 13 residues. CDR1 is GTSNPN and CDR2 is SVGIG in the germline V gene (reference sequence). CDR3 protein: CARSRQGGTEAFF. As DNA, the CDR3 is TGTGCCCGCTCGAGACAGGGCGGCACTGAAGCTTTCTTT.

The table lists this clonotype with many counts. V is TRBV4-1 and J is TRBJ1-5; the D is unclear. The V gene lost 1 base and the J gene lost 6 bases, with 4 bases spanning the gap. This CDR3 spans 12 amino acids. From germline, CDR1 is MGHRA and CDR2 YSYEKL. DNA of the CDR3: TGCGCCAGCAGCCAAGCAGGTCAGCCCCAGCATTTT. It codes for CASSQAGQPQHF.

The gene calls are TRBV6-4 and TRBJ2-3, with TRBD2 matching over 7 bases. With V trimmed by 0 bases and J by 3 bases, 3 bases remained unmatched. Germline lookup yields CDR1 MRHNA and CDR2 SNTAGT. The CDR3 has 15 amino acids. DNA for the CDR3: TGTGCCAGCAGTGACTCAGGCGGGGGTACAGATACGCAGTATTTT. This encodes CASSDSGGGTDTQYF.

The rearrangement joins TRBV10-2 to TRBJ2-3, with D uncertain. The CDR3 length is 13 residues. The V end lost 7 bases, the J end lost 5 bases, and 13 bases lay between the germline ends. The germline V gene has CDR1 WSHSY and CDR2 SAAADI. The CDR3, as DNA: TGCGCCAGCAAGGCTGTTTATGTAGATACGCAGTATTTT. Its translation: CASKAVYVDTQYF.

This clonotype has just a few counts. The chain carries TRBV30 and TRBJ2-2; the D is unclear. This CDR3 region has 15 residues. CDR1 is GTSNPN, CDR2 SVGIG, per germline (reference sequence). Trimming took off 3 bases at V and 8 bases at J, with 19 bases between the two ends. CDR3 in DNA: TGTGCCTGGAGGGGGATGGGCCCTAACGCGGGGGAGCTGTTTTTT. It specifies CAWRGMGPNAGELFF.

This clonotype was observed many times. The chain uses TRBV28 and TRBJ2-7, with D possibly matching TRBD1 (5 bases). Germline V gene lookup returns CDR1 MDHEN and CDR2 SYDVKM. The V end lost 6 bases, the J end lost 3 bases, and 12 bases lay between the germline ends. The CDR3 is 13 amino acids. CDR3 bases: TGTGCCAGCAGAGGCAGGGCAAACTACGAGCAGTACTTC. It codes for CASRGRANYEQYF.

The chain is built from TRBV5-1 and TRBJ2-6; no clear D. CDR1 is SGHRS, CDR2 YFSETQ, per germline. The V end lost 5 bases, the J end lost 1 base, and 13 bases lay between the germline ends. The CDR3 length is 16 residues. For the CDR3, the DNA is TGCGCCAGCAGACCGAACGTGGGGTCTGGGGCCAACGTCCTGACTTTC. It codes for CASRPNVGSGANVLTF.

This clonotype occurred a few times. The J gene is TRBJ1-2, the V gene TRBV27; D is uncertain. This CDR3 comprises 11 residues. Trimming removed 10 bases from V and 6 bases from J, with 12 bases in between. The germline CDR1 and CDR2 sequences are MNHEY and SMNVEV (reference sequence). CDR3 loop: CATYILDGYTF. The CDR3 DNA sequence: TGTGCCACCTATATCCTAGATGGCTACACCTTC.

This clonotype was found a few times. The V and J genes are TRBV4-2 and TRBJ2-2; D tentatively reads TRBD1 or TRBD2 (5 bases each). Germline CDR1 reads LGHNA; CDR2 reads YNFKEQ. V was cut by 4 bases and J by 2 bases, with 32 bases left in between. This CDR3 has 22 residues. CDR3 in DNA: TGTGCCAGCAGCCCCCCTCGCTCGGTATGGGACGCCGCATACCAAAACACCGGGGAGCTGTTTTTT. Translating gives CASSPPRSVWDAAYQNTGELFF.

This clonotype was detected ten times or more. V is TRBV6-1 and J is TRBJ2-7; D might be TRBD1 (5 bases). Trimming cost V 6 bases and J 7 bases, with 16 bases left between them. Germline values: CDR1 MNHNS, CDR2 SASEGT. The CDR3 consists of 13 residues. The CDR3 region is CASSLTYWTEQYF. The CDR3 DNA reads as TGTGCCAGCAGCCTAACCTATTGGACAGAGCAGTACTTC.